Listed here are 21 T cell receptor beta chains from one sample, sequenced in a study of T cells in localized non-small cell lung cancer. Produced via immunoSEQ multiplex PCR; TCRdb's table is partial and in-frame only. Here the sample spans approximately 28,000 clones, approximately 90% being singletons. Sequences were derived from peripheral blood, sampled before any cancer treatment. Receptors originate from a female donor of 60 years or more with stage I lung adenocarcinoma.

This clone occurred once. The chain is built from TRBV27 and TRBJ2-1; D remains unclear. V lost 3 bases and J lost 12, with 9 bases in between. The CDR3 is 11 amino acids. Germline V lookup: CDR1 MNHEY, CDR2 SMNVEV (reference sequence). This CDR3 is CASSFQAAQFF. In DNA, the CDR3 is TGTGCCAGCAGTTTCCAAGCTGCGCAGTTCTTC.

This rearrangement joins TRBV25-1 to TRBJ2-1, with TRBD1 matching over 11 bases. J was trimmed by 8 bases and V by 6 bases; bases with no gene match: 15. Germline V gives CDR1 MGHDK, CDR2 SYGVNS. This CDR3 is 17 amino acids long. The CDR3 DNA reads TGTGCCAGCAGGTTCAGCCTGGGGACAGGGGGATTGGATGAGCAGTTCTTC. It specifies CASRFSLGTGGLDEQFF.

The CDR3 is CASSAAGTRTDTQYF. The CDR3, as DNA: TGTGCCAGCAGCGCCGCCGGGACCCGCACAGATACGCAGTATTTT. The chain carries TRBV2 and TRBJ2-3, with D tentatively TRBD1 or TRBD2 (5 bases each). Trimming took 6 bases from V and 1 from J, leaving 14 bases between them. CDR3 length: 15 residues. Germline V CDR1 and CDR2: SNHLY, FYNNEI.

The V and J genes are TRBV28 and TRBJ1-2; D gene unclear. The CDR3 is made up of 16 amino acids. In germline, CDR1 is MDHEN, CDR2 SYDVKM. The V end lost 6 bases, the J end lost 1 base, and 18 bases lay between the germline ends. CDR3 in amino acids: CASSDPAGRLNYGYTF. The CDR3 bases are TGTGCCAGCAGCGACCCGGCCGGCCGGCTTAACTATGGCTACACCTTC.

The chain has TRBV7-3 and TRBJ2-6, with D possibly TRBD1 on 5 matching bases. Germline CDR1 and CDR2: SGHTA and FQGTGA. The CDR3 spans 15 residues. V was clipped by 9 bases and J by 0 bases, with 12 bases between them. The CDR3 loop is CASATGFSGANVLTF. CDR3 coding DNA: TGTGCCAGTGCTACAGGTTTCTCTGGGGCCAACGTCCTGACTTTC.

The count of this clone is one. V gene TRBV5-1 combines with J gene TRBJ2-2; TRBD1 aligns across 8 bases. J gave up 0 bases and V 0 bases, and 4 bases lay outside the gene matches. Germline V gene data show CDR1 as SGHRS and CDR2 as YFSETQ. This CDR3 comprises 17 residues. CDR3 amino acids: CASSLAVGQANTGELFF. Written as DNA, the CDR3 is TGCGCCAGCAGCTTGGCCGTGGGACAGGCGAACACCGGGGAGCTGTTTTTT.

CDR3 coding DNA: TGTGCCAGCAGCGAACTAGCGGGAGGTCTTAACACCGGGGAGCTGTTTTTT. Translation gives CASSELAGGLNTGELFF. This rearrangement joins TRBV6-1 to TRBJ2-2; 12 bases map to TRBD2. The CDR3 is 17 residues long. V lost 6 bases and J lost 2; bases outside the gene matches: 7. Germline V CDR1 and CDR2: MNHNS, SASEGT.

This chain uses TRBV9 with TRBJ2-2; the match to TRBD1 covers 11 bases. The germline CDR1 and CDR2 sequences are SGDLS and YYNGEE. J lost 2 bases, V lost 4 bases, and 10 bases had no gene match. This CDR3 has 18 amino acids. This chain's CDR3 is CASSSREGQGGNTGELFF. The CDR3 DNA is TGTGCCAGCAGCTCAAGGGAGGGACAGGGGGGCAACACCGGGGAGCTGTTTTTT.

A single count supports this clone. The CDR3 nucleotides are TGTGCCAGCAGCTTATTCGGGTTAGGGACTAACTATGGCTACACCTTC. The encoded protein is CASSLFGLGTNYGYTF. The chain couples TRBV7-2 to TRBJ1-2; no clear D. Germline loops: CDR1 SGHTA, CDR2 FQGNSA. V lost 2 bases and J 0 bases, leaving 13 bases between the germline ends. The CDR3 sequence is 16 residues long. Full variable domain (missing parts from reference TRBV7-2 and TRBJ1-2): GAGVSQSPSNKVTEKGKDVELRCDPISGHTALYWYRQSLGQGLEFLIYFQGNSAPDKSGLPSDRFSAERTGGSVSTLTIQRTQQEDSAVYLCASSLFGLGTNYGYTFGSGTRLTVV.

This chain uses TRBV9 with TRBJ1-3; D gene ambiguous. Germline CDR1 reads SGDLS; CDR2 reads YYNGEE. The ends were cut back, 0 bases at V and 3 bases at J, with 10 bases in the middle. CDR3 length equals 15 residues. CDR3 sequence: CASSVVGSGGNTIYF. CDR3 sequence (DNA): TGTGCCAGCAGCGTAGTGGGTTCTGGTGGAAACACCATATATTTT.

The chain is built from TRBV4-1 and TRBJ2-4; 9 positions match TRBD1. CDR3 length: 15 amino acids. V was pared by 4 bases and J by 6 bases, with 7 bases of the junction left unmatched. The V gene's germline CDR1 is MGHRA and CDR2 YSYEKL. CDR3: CASSRLAGQGNIQYF. In DNA form, the CDR3 reads TGCGCCAGCAGCCGATTGGCGGGACAGGGAAACATTCAGTACTTC.

The chain joins TRBV7-9 to TRBJ2-3; no clear D gene. The length of the CDR3 is 14 residues. Trimming cost V 3 bases and J 0 bases, with 7 bases left between them. Germline CDR1 SEHNR, CDR2 FQNEAQ (reference sequence). The CDR3 region has the DNA TGTGCCAGCAGCTTTACGACTAGCACAGATACGCAGTATTTT. Protein product: CASSFTTSTDTQYF.

The V and J genes are TRBV27 and TRBJ1-6; D remains ambiguous. V was clipped by 8 bases and J by 9 bases, with 11 bases between them. CDR1 MNHEY and CDR2 SMNVEV come from the germline V gene (reference sequence). This CDR3 is built from 12 residues. The DNA for the CDR3 is TGTGCCAGCGGCAGGAGTAGTTCACCCCTCCACTTT. The encoded protein is CASGRSSSPLHF.

The chain carries TRBV7-8 and TRBJ2-5, with D hard to call. V was shortened by 5 bases and J by 1 base, with 5 bases between the two germline ends. Germline V gene data show CDR1 as SGHVS and CDR2 as FQNEAQ. The CDR3 loop spans 12 amino acids. The CDR3 spells CASSQSQETQYF. Written as DNA, the CDR3 is TGTGCCAGCAGCCAGTCCCAAGAGACCCAGTACTTC. The complete variable domain, with remaining parts taken from reference TRBV7-8 and TRBJ2-5, reads GAGVSQSPRYKVAKRGQDVALRCDPISGHVSLFWYQQALGQGPEFLTYFQNEAQLDKSGLPSDRFFAERPEGSVSTLKIQRTQQEDSAVYLCASSQSQETQYFGPGTRLLVL.

This chain connects TRBV2 to TRBJ2-1; a possible D gene is TRBD2 (5 bases). Trimming stripped 4 bases from V and 8 bases from J, with 18 bases between. This CDR3 spans 15 amino acids. CDR1 and CDR2 (germline): SNHLY, FYNNEI. The CDR3 DNA sequence: TGTGCCAGCAGTGGTGCGCGGGCAACCCCCGATGAGCAGTTCTTC. Amino acids: CASSGARATPDEQFF.

This rearrangement joins TRBV27 to TRBJ1-1; D may be TRBD1 (6 bases). The CDR3 has 14 amino acids. Looked up from germline, CDR1 is MNHEY and CDR2 is SMNVEV (reference sequence). Trimming cost V 4 bases and J 1 base, with 10 bases left between them. This chain's CDR3 is CASSSLTGNTEAFF. CDR3 sequence (DNA): TGTGCCAGCAGTTCCCTGACAGGGAACACTGAAGCTTTCTTT.

V and J are TRBV27 and TRBJ1-1; D is undetermined. V shed 10 bases and J shed 1 base, with 13 bases lying between them. Looked up from germline, CDR1 is MNHEY and CDR2 is SMNVEV (reference sequence). The CDR3 contains 13 residues. CDR3 residues: CATCSPWNTEAFF. DNA of the CDR3: TGTGCCACCTGTTCCCCATGGAACACTGAAGCTTTCTTT.

CDR3 sequence (DNA): TGTGCCAGCAGTTTAAACGTGGGGACGAGCACAGATACGCAGTATTTT. Protein sequence: CASSLNVGTSTDTQYF. This chain links TRBV28 with TRBJ2-3, with D possibly being TRBD1 or TRBD2 (5 bases each). Germline V gene lookup returns CDR1 MDHEN and CDR2 SYDVKM. The CDR3 is made up of 16 amino acids. V was clipped by 2 bases and J by 0 bases, with 12 bases between them.

This chain joins TRBV2 and TRBJ1-2, with a weak D call TRBD1 (6 bases). Per germline, CDR1 SNHLY and CDR2 FYNNEI. Trimming took 7 bases from V and 8 from J, leaving 20 bases between them. The CDR3 covers 14 residues. The CDR3 DNA reads as TGTGCCAGCAAGGACAGAACGGTATATGAAGGCTACACCTTC. Amino acids: CASKDRTVYEGYTF.

The chain couples TRBV19 to TRBJ2-1; no clear D gene. Germline V gene sequence: CDR1 LNHDA, CDR2 SQIVND (reference sequence). CDR3 length equals 13 residues. Trimming removed 9 bases at V and 0 bases at J, with 9 bases between. The CDR3 DNA reads TGTGCCAGAGACCTCCCCTCCTACAATGAGCAGTTCTTC. Protein sequence: CARDLPSYNEQFF.

This clone has a handful of counts. The V call is TRBV30, the J call TRBJ1-5; 7 bases align to TRBD1. This CDR3 has 13 residues. V lost 3 bases and J lost 4; bases outside the gene matches: 3. CDR1 GTSNPN and CDR2 SVGIG come from the germline V gene (reference sequence). The CDR3 here is CAWSLTGNQPQHF. In DNA form, the CDR3 reads TGTGCCTGGAGCCTGACAGGGAATCAGCCCCAGCATTTT.